At least ten counts were recorded for the clone carrying this T cell receptor beta chain. RNA served as the template for amplifying TCR beta CDR3 regions. A first-round RT-PCR used HTBI primers, followed by a second-round multiplex PCR. MiXCR, applied by TCRdb to the multiplex PCR reads, yields one record per CDR3 protein. This sample has hundreds of thousands of distinct CDR3 sequences, with roughly 21% found just once. The source of the sample is a study of Graves' ophthalmopathy and Graves' hyperthyroidism. About the research overall: Before any treatment, peripheral blood was taken at the initial diagnosis.

Per the germline V gene, CDR1 is SGHAT and CDR2 is FQNNGV. The CDR3 extends over 13 amino acids. Trimming took off 6 bases at V and 0 bases at J, with 8 bases between the two ends. This sequence originates from a young woman with stable Graves' hyperthyroidism. The sample consisted of peripheral blood. The chain uses TRBV11-2 and TRBJ2-5; no reliable D call. CDR3 sequence (DNA): TGTGCCAGCAGACAAGAGTACCAAGAGACCCAGTACTTC. It yields the protein CASRQEYQETQYF.